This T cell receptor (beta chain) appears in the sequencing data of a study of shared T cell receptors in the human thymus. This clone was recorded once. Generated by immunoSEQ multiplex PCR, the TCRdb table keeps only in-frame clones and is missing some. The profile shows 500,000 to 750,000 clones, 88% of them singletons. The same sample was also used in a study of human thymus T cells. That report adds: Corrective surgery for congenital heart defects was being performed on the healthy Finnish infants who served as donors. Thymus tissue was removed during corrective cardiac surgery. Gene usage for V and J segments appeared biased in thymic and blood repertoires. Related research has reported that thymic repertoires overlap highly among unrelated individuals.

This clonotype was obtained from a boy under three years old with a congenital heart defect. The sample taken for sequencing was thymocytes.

The CDR3 nucleotides are TGTGCCAGCAGCTTAGAGCGGGAGGCGCGTGAGCAGTTCTTC. Its translation: CASSLEREAREQFF. The chain has TRBV7-9 and TRBJ2-1; 9 nucleotides align to TRBD2. V was pared by 1 base and J by 9 bases, with 4 bases of the junction left unmatched. In germline, CDR1 is SEHNR, CDR2 FQNEAQ (reference sequence). The CDR3 has 14 amino acids.